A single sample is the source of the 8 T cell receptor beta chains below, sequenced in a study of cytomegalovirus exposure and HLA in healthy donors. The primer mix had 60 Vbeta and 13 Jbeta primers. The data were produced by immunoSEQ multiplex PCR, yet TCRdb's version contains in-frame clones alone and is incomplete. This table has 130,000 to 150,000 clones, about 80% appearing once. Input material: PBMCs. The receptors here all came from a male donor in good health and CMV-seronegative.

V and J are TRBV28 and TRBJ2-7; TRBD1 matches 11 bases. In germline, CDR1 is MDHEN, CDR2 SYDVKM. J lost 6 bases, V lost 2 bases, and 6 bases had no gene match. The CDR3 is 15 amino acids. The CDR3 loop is CASSLPRGQGVEQYF. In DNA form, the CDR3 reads TGTGCCAGCAGTTTACCCAGGGGACAGGGGGTCGAGCAGTACTTC.

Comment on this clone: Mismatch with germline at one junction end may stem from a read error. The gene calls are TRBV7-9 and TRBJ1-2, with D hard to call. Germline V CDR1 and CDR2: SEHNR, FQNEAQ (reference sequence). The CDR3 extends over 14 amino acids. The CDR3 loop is CSSRLLGVEDGYTF. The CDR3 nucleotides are TGTTCCAGCAGACTCCTCGGGGTGGAGGATGGCTACACCTTC.

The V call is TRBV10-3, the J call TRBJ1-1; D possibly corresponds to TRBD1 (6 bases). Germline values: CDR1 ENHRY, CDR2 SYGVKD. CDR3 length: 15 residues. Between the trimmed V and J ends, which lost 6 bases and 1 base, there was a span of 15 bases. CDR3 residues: CAISNRAGQNTEAFF. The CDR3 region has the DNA TGTGCCATCAGCAACAGGGCTGGACAGAACACTGAAGCTTTCTTT.

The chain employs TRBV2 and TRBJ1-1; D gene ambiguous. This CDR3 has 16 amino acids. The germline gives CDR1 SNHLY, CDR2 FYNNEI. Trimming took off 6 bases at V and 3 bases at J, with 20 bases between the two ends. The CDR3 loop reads CASRERPRGADTEAFF. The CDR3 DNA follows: TGTGCCAGCAGAGAGAGGCCCCGGGGAGCGGACACTGAAGCTTTCTTT.

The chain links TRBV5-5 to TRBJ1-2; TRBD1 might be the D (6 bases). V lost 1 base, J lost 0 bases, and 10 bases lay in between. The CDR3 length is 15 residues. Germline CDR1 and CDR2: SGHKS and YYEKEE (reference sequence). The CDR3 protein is CASSLWGPANYGYTF. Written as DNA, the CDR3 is TGTGCCAGCAGCTTGTGGGGGCCCGCTAACTATGGCTACACCTTC.

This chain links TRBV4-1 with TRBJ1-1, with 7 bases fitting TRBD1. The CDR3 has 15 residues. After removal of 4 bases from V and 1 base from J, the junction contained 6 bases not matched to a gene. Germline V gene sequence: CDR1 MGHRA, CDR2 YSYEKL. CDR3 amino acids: CASSRQGQTNTEAFF. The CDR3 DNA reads TGCGCCAGCAGCCGACAGGGACAAACGAACACTGAAGCTTTCTTT.

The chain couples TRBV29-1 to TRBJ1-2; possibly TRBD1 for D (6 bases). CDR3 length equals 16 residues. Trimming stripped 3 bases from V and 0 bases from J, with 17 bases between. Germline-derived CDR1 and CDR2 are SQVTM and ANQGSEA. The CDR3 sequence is CSVEEDSNPPNYGYTF. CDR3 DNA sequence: TGCAGCGTTGAGGAGGACAGCAATCCGCCTAACTATGGCTACACCTTC.

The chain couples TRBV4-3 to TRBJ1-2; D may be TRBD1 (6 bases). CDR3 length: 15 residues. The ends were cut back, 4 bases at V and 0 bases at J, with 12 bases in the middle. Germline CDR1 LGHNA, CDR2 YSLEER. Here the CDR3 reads CASSRKDRTNYGYTF. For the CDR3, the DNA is TGCGCCAGCAGCCGGAAGGACAGAACTAACTATGGCTACACCTTC.